This T cell receptor beta chain derives from a study of T-cell reconstitution after alpha-beta-depleted transplantation in children. This clonotype was counted ten times or more. A TCRbeta library incorporating unique molecular identifiers was prepared. TCRdb re-called the PCR reads with MiXCR, one entry per CDR3 protein. The table has 550,000 to 800,000 distinct CDR3 sequences, less than 15% seen once. CDR1 is LNHDA and CDR2 is SQIVND in the germline V gene (reference sequence). This CDR3 comprises 17 residues. The ends were cut back, 3 bases at V and 0 bases at J, with 17 bases in the middle. The chain recombines TRBV19 with TRBJ1-1; D is perhaps TRBD1 (5 bases). Source: PBMCs, taken before TCRalphabeta/CD19-depleted stem cell transplant. The sequence derives from a girl aged 2 to 10 with congenital amegakaryocytic thrombocytopenia, due to receive a stem cell transplant. This CDR3 reads CASSMFEGAGMNTEAFF. The CDR3 DNA follows: TGTGCCAGTAGTATGTTTGAGGGAGCAGGGATGAACACTGAAGCTTTCTTT.